This T cell receptor (beta chain) was sequenced in a study of blood T cell repertoires in COVID-19. Study at large: Italy, Spain and the United States were the sources of the convalescent and acute COVID-19 samples.

Authors' methods: Using reference gene primer amplification, nucleated cell counts were estimated. Sequencing used immunoSEQ multiplex PCR; TCRdb keeps in-frame clones, though not all of them. V and J calls and clone size are given by that table; D and trimming were obtained from the DNA. The table has 380,000 or so clones, more than 75% seen once. This TCR was recovered from a human donor with acute or convalescent COVID-19. The donor label of this sample is uncertain. The sequencing input was peripheral blood.

CDR3 protein: CASSTFRTGTFNVLTF. CDR3 DNA: TGTGCCAGCTCAACCTTCCGGACAGGGACCTTCAACGTCCTGACTTTC. J is TRBJ2-6 and V is TRBV18, with TRBD1 matching over 8 bases. The trim removed 5 bases at V and 9 bases at J, leaving 12 bases unmatched. Germline V gene lookup returns CDR1 KGHSH and CDR2 LQKENI. CDR3 length: 16 residues.